This is a list of T cell receptor beta chains from one sample in a study of shared clonotypes between healthy human individuals. Generated by immunoSEQ multiplex PCR, the TCRdb table keeps only in-frame clones and is missing some. The sample shows approximately 600,000 clones, 85% to 95% of them seen only once. The sequenced sample consisted of naive CD8+ T cells sorted from blood. The receptors originated from a woman aged 30 to 39 in good health. Each CDR3 is given with its conserved first and last residue. A D gene is named only where the DNA matches it firmly. A row's size may be missing; if present it is once, few, many or a size class.

d_gene: .
v_gene: TRBV7-6
abundance: .
j_gene: TRBJ2-2
CDR3nt: TGTGCCAGCAGCAAACAGGGTACCGGGGAGCTGTTTTTT
CDR3aa: CASSKQGTGELFF

d_gene: .
v_gene: TRBV7-9
abundance: few
j_gene: TRBJ1-2
CDR3nt: TGTGCCAGCAGCTCCCCGGGTACCTTCTTAGAGGATGGCTACACCTTC
CDR3aa: CASSSPGTFLEDGYTF

d_gene: .
v_gene: TRBV6-1
abundance: .
j_gene: TRBJ2-7
CDR3nt: TGTGCCAGCAGTGACCTTGCGGGCGGGGTCAACGAGCAGTACTTC
CDR3aa: CASSDLAGGVNEQYF

d_gene: .
v_gene: TRBV5-5
abundance: .
j_gene: TRBJ1-2
CDR3nt: TGTGCCAGCAGCTTGGGTGGACAGCTACTTAACTATGGCTACACCTTC
CDR3aa: CASSLGGQLLNYGYTF

d_gene: .
v_gene: TRBV15
abundance: .
j_gene: TRBJ2-7
CDR3nt: TGTGCCACCAGCGCGACCCCAGGTAGCCCCTACGAGCAGTACTTC
CDR3aa: CATSATPGSPYEQYF

d_gene: TRBD1
v_gene: TRBV18
abundance: .
j_gene: TRBJ2-1
CDR3nt: TGTGCCAGCTCACCTACAGGGGTCAATGAGCAGTTCTTC
CDR3aa: CASSPTGVNEQFF

d_gene: .
v_gene: TRBV27
abundance: .
j_gene: TRBJ2-7
CDR3nt: TGTGCCAGCAGTTCCCAGGGAGGCTACGAGCAGTACTTC
CDR3aa: CASSSQGGYEQYF

d_gene: TRBD2
v_gene: TRBV28
abundance: .
j_gene: TRBJ2-5
CDR3nt: TGTGCCAGTTGGACTAGCGACTGGGGTCAGGAGATGGCCCAGTACTTC
CDR3aa: CASWTSDWGQEMAQYF

d_gene: TRBD1
v_gene: TRBV4-1
abundance: .
j_gene: TRBJ2-7
CDR3nt: TGCGCCAGCAGCGCCCTCCGGGACAGGGCCTACGAGCAGTACTTC
CDR3aa: CASSALRDRAYEQYF

d_gene: TRBD1
v_gene: TRBV29-1
abundance: .
j_gene: TRBJ2-1
CDR3nt: TGCAGCGGGCCACGGGACAGGGTTATCAATGAGCAGTTCTTC
CDR3aa: CSGPRDRVINEQFF

d_gene: TRBD2
v_gene: TRBV5-6
abundance: .
j_gene: TRBJ2-7
CDR3nt: TGTGCCAGCAGCTGGGGCGGACTACTAGCGGGAGCCTACGAGCAGTACTTC
CDR3aa: CASSWGGLLAGAYEQYF

d_gene: .
v_gene: TRBV11-2
abundance: .
j_gene: TRBJ1-1
CDR3nt: TGTGCCAGCAGCCCACGGCGGGGCACTGAAGCTTTCTTT
CDR3aa: CASSPRRGTEAFF

d_gene: TRBD1
v_gene: TRBV6-5
abundance: once
j_gene: TRBJ1-1
CDR3nt: TGTGCCAGCAGTTTACAGGGGATGAACACTGAAGCTTTCTTT
CDR3aa: CASSLQGMNTEAFF

d_gene: .
v_gene: TRBV7-7
abundance: once
j_gene: TRBJ2-3
CDR3nt: TGTGCCAGCAGCTTAGGGACGGCTAGCACAGATACGCAGTATTTT
CDR3aa: CASSLGTASTDTQYF

d_gene: .
v_gene: TRBV27
abundance: .
j_gene: TRBJ1-5
CDR3nt: TGTGCCAGCACCCCTACCCCGGGCCAGCCCCAGCATTTT
CDR3aa: CASTPTPGQPQHF

d_gene: TRBD1
v_gene: TRBV27
abundance: .
j_gene: TRBJ1-1
CDR3nt: TGTGCCAGCAGTTCCGGGACAGGGGGAAACACTGAAGCTTTCTTT
CDR3aa: CASSSGTGGNTEAFF

d_gene: TRBD2
v_gene: TRBV14
abundance: .
j_gene: TRBJ2-1
CDR3nt: TGTGCCAGCAGCCAAGTGTTTCTAGCGGGAGGTGGTGAGCAGTTCTTC
CDR3aa: CASSQVFLAGGGEQFF

d_gene: .
v_gene: TRBV6-4
abundance: .
j_gene: TRBJ2-6
CDR3nt: TGTGCCAGCAGTATCCGACAGGTTCCTCGCTCTGGGGCCAACGTCCTGACTTTC
CDR3aa: CASSIRQVPRSGANVLTF

d_gene: .
v_gene: TRBV5-6
abundance: once
j_gene: TRBJ1-1
CDR3nt: TGTGCCAGCACCCCCCTAGGACAGATGAACACTGAAGCTTTCTTT
CDR3aa: CASTPLGQMNTEAFF

d_gene: .
v_gene: TRBV6-6
abundance: once
j_gene: TRBJ2-7
CDR3nt: TGTGCCAGCAGTTACTCGCCGGGATCCAGCTACGAGCAGTACTTC
CDR3aa: CASSYSPGSSYEQYF

d_gene: TRBD2
v_gene: TRBV28
abundance: .
j_gene: TRBJ2-3
CDR3nt: TGTGCCAGCGCCCAACCGGGACTAGCGGGAGATGCAGATACGCAGTATTTT
CDR3aa: CASAQPGLAGDADTQYF

d_gene: TRBD1
v_gene: TRBV5-1
abundance: .
j_gene: TRBJ2-7
CDR3nt: TGCGCCAGCTCCGCCGGGACAGGGGGGTACGAGCAGTACTTC
CDR3aa: CASSAGTGGYEQYF

d_gene: .
v_gene: TRBV28
abundance: .
j_gene: TRBJ2-1
CDR3nt: TGTGCCAGCTGCACAAGGACGGGCAATGAGCAGTTCTTC
CDR3aa: CASCTRTGNEQFF

d_gene: .
v_gene: TRBV28
abundance: .
j_gene: TRBJ2-2
CDR3nt: TGTGCCAGCAGTGTCCGACAGGGCATGCGGGGCACCGGGGAGCTGTTTTTT
CDR3aa: CASSVRQGMRGTGELFF

d_gene: .
v_gene: TRBV14
abundance: .
j_gene: TRBJ2-6
CDR3nt: TGTGCCAGCAGCCAAGGTTATGCCAGATCTCTGGGGGCCAACGTCCTGACTTTC
CDR3aa: CASSQGYARSLGANVLTF

d_gene: TRBD1
v_gene: TRBV28
abundance: .
j_gene: TRBJ2-2
CDR3nt: TGTGCCAGCACCCCAAGGGGGACAGGCCTCACCGGGGAGCTGTTTTTT
CDR3aa: CASTPRGTGLTGELFF

d_gene: TRBD2
v_gene: TRBV25-1
abundance: .
j_gene: TRBJ2-3
CDR3nt: TGTGCCAGCAGTGCGGGGGGGACAGATACGCAGTATTTT
CDR3aa: CASSAGGTDTQYF

d_gene: .
v_gene: TRBV7-9
abundance: .
j_gene: TRBJ2-1
CDR3nt: TGTGCCAGCAGCTTTGTAACTATCTTCAGCTCCTACAATGAGCAGTTCTTC
CDR3aa: CASSFVTIFSSYNEQFF

d_gene: .
v_gene: TRBV7-9
abundance: .
j_gene: TRBJ2-1
CDR3nt: TGTGCCAGCAGCCCAATGTCCTACAATGAGCAGTTCTTC
CDR3aa: CASSPMSYNEQFF

d_gene: .
v_gene: TRBV6-5
abundance: .
j_gene: TRBJ2-7
CDR3nt: TGTGCCAGCAGTTACACCGAGACCTACGAGCAGTACTTC
CDR3aa: CASSYTETYEQYF

d_gene: TRBD1
v_gene: TRBV5-1
abundance: .
j_gene: TRBJ2-5
CDR3nt: TGCGCCAGCAGCTTGTATTTCGGGACAGGGGGCGGAGGCCAAGAGACCCAGTACTTC
CDR3aa: CASSLYFGTGGGGQETQYF

d_gene: .
v_gene: TRBV19
abundance: .
j_gene: TRBJ1-1
CDR3nt: TGTGCCAGTACTCTAAATAGGGGCGGCGGCACTGAAGCTTTCTTT
CDR3aa: CASTLNRGGGTEAFF

d_gene: .
v_gene: TRBV11-2
abundance: .
j_gene: TRBJ2-1
CDR3nt: TGTGCCAGCAGCTCAGGACTCTCCTGGAATGAGCAGTTCTTC
CDR3aa: CASSSGLSWNEQFF

d_gene: TRBD1
v_gene: TRBV2
abundance: .
j_gene: TRBJ2-7
CDR3nt: TGTGCCAGCAGAGGCCGGAGAGGGACAGTGGCCTACGAGCAGTACTTC
CDR3aa: CASRGRRGTVAYEQYF

d_gene: TRBD1
v_gene: TRBV7-8
abundance: .
j_gene: TRBJ1-5
CDR3nt: TGTGCCAGCAGCTTAAGTCCCAGGGGGCCTGAAAATCAGCCCCAGCATTTT
CDR3aa: CASSLSPRGPENQPQHF

d_gene: .
v_gene: TRBV27
abundance: .
j_gene: TRBJ1-4
CDR3nt: TGTGCCAGCAGTTTATTGGGGGGCGGGGATGAAAAACTGTTTTTT
CDR3aa: CASSLLGGGDEKLFF

d_gene: .
v_gene: TRBV19
abundance: .
j_gene: TRBJ2-7
CDR3nt: TGTGCCAGTAGTCTCGAGGGCGGGACAACCTACGAGCAGTACTTC
CDR3aa: CASSLEGGTTYEQYF

d_gene: .
v_gene: TRBV28
abundance: .
j_gene: TRBJ1-3
CDR3nt: TGTGCCAGCAGTTTACGTGACAGAACTTTCGCCTCTGGAAACACCATATATTTT
CDR3aa: CASSLRDRTFASGNTIYF

d_gene: .
v_gene: TRBV25-1
abundance: .
j_gene: TRBJ1-6
CDR3nt: TGTGCCAGCAGTGAACTTGGTTATTCACCCCTCCACTTT
CDR3aa: CASSELGYSPLHF

d_gene: TRBD2
v_gene: TRBV11-2
abundance: .
j_gene: TRBJ2-7
CDR3nt: TGTGCCAGCAGCTTAGGAACAGCGGGAACCTGGGAGCAGTACTTC
CDR3aa: CASSLGTAGTWEQYF

d_gene: .
v_gene: TRBV9
abundance: .
j_gene: TRBJ2-3
CDR3nt: TGTGCCAGCAGCGTAGTCGACTTCAGCACAGATACGCAGTATTTT
CDR3aa: CASSVVDFSTDTQYF

d_gene: .
v_gene: TRBV27
abundance: .
j_gene: TRBJ2-1
CDR3nt: TGTGCCAGCAGTCCGGGGGTTGAGCAGTTCTTC
CDR3aa: CASSPGVEQFF

d_gene: TRBD2
v_gene: TRBV11-2
abundance: .
j_gene: TRBJ2-4
CDR3nt: TGTGCCAGCAGCTACCTAGCGGGAGGGGATAACATTCAGTACTTC
CDR3aa: CASSYLAGGDNIQYF

d_gene: TRBD2
v_gene: TRBV27
abundance: .
j_gene: TRBJ2-2
CDR3nt: TGTGCCAGCAGTTTCACTAGCGGGATCACCGGGGAGCTGTTTTTT
CDR3aa: CASSFTSGITGELFF

d_gene: TRBD2
v_gene: TRBV28
abundance: .
j_gene: TRBJ2-1
CDR3nt: TGTGCCAGCAGTACTAGCGGGGCCTACAATGAGCAGTTCTTC
CDR3aa: CASSTSGAYNEQFF

d_gene: TRBD1
v_gene: TRBV28
abundance: .
j_gene: TRBJ1-5
CDR3nt: TGTGCCAGCAGTATGACAGGGGGTAGCAATCAGCCCCAGCATTTT
CDR3aa: CASSMTGGSNQPQHF

d_gene: .
v_gene: TRBV29-1
abundance: .
j_gene: TRBJ1-1
CDR3nt: TGCAGCGTAGTTGGGGCAGAGATGAACACTGAAGCTTTCTTT
CDR3aa: CSVVGAEMNTEAFF

d_gene: .
v_gene: TRBV6-6
abundance: once
j_gene: TRBJ2-1
CDR3nt: TGTGCCAGCTGCGGGGACGTGAGCTCCTACAATGAGCAGTTCTTC
CDR3aa: CASCGDVSSYNEQFF

d_gene: .
v_gene: TRBV15
abundance: .
j_gene: TRBJ1-1
CDR3nt: TGTGCCACCAGCAGAGATCGAGGGGACACTGAAGCTTTCTTT
CDR3aa: CATSRDRGDTEAFF

d_gene: TRBD2
v_gene: TRBV5-8
abundance: .
j_gene: TRBJ2-1
CDR3nt: TGTGCCAGCAGACCTTTGCGGGAGGGCCCTCGCAATGAGCAGTTCTTC
CDR3aa: CASRPLREGPRNEQFF

d_gene: .
v_gene: TRBV28
abundance: .
j_gene: TRBJ2-3
CDR3nt: TGTGCCAGCAGTCTAACTACCCCGGATACGCAGTATTTT
CDR3aa: CASSLTTPDTQYF

d_gene: .
v_gene: TRBV18
abundance: .
j_gene: TRBJ2-7
CDR3nt: TGTGCCAGCTCATCAAGGAGCTCCTACGAGCAGTACTTC
CDR3aa: CASSSRSSYEQYF

d_gene: .
v_gene: TRBV4-3
abundance: .
j_gene: TRBJ2-7
CDR3nt: TGCGCCAGCAGCCAAGTACGTGCTAACTTC
CDR3aa: CASSQVRANF